Following are 18 T cell receptor beta chains from one sample sequenced in a study of neurological immune-mediated disorders. TCRdb redid the calling of the 5' RACE reads with MiXCR, one entry per CDR3 protein. Among approximately 59,000 distinct CDR3 sequences, around 5% were seen once, and the ten largest hold around 5.1%. Specimen: PBMCs. All receptors derive from a human donor with multiple sclerosis. The donor label of this sample is uncertain.

The table lists this clonotype with many counts. V usage is TRBV20-1 and J usage is TRBJ1-5; 8 nucleotides line up with TRBD1. The germline CDR1 and CDR2 sequences are DFQATT and SNEGSKA (reference sequence). V lost 4 bases and J lost 1; bases outside the gene matches: 3. This CDR3 has 14 residues. The CDR3 here is CSAKDRVSNQPQHF. The DNA for the CDR3 is TGCAGTGCTAAGGACAGGGTCAGCAATCAGCCCCAGCATTTT.

This clonotype was seen ten or more times. The chain is built from TRBV18 and TRBJ1-2, with D perhaps matching TRBD1 (5 bases). Germline CDR1 KGHSH, CDR2 LQKENI. V lost 3 bases, J lost 4 bases, and 12 bases lay in between. This CDR3 region has 14 residues. The CDR3 loop reads CASSPVGGTYGYTF. CDR3 DNA sequence: TGTGCCAGCTCACCGGTGGGGGGTACCTATGGCTACACCTTC.

This clonotype appeared many times. The genes are TRBV7-9 and TRBJ2-1, with 10 bases aligning to TRBD2. The CDR3 runs 15 residues. V shed 7 bases, J shed 6 bases, and the junction held 9 bases outside the gene matches. Germline CDR1 and CDR2: SEHNR and FQNEAQ (reference sequence). The CDR3 nucleotides read TGTGCCAGCATCTTCCGGACTAGCGGTGCCAATGAGCAGTTCTTC. This gives the protein CASIFRTSGANEQFF.

This clonotype was observed at least ten times. The V gene is TRBV5-1, the J gene TRBJ2-3, with 10 bases that match TRBD2. Germline lookup yields CDR1 SGHRS and CDR2 YFSETQ. V was clipped by 3 bases and J by 6 bases; unmatched bases: 10. The CDR3 contains 16 residues. Here the CDR3 DNA reads TGCGCCAGCAGCTCTGTAGCGGGGGGCATTTCGGATACGCAGTATTTT. It translates to CASSSVAGGISDTQYF.

This clonotype has ten or more counts. The chain combines TRBV5-5 with TRBJ1-6; D unclear. The germline V and J ends were trimmed by 2 bases and 4 bases, with 7 bases remaining between them. This CDR3 has 14 amino acids. Germline values: CDR1 SGHKS, CDR2 YYEKEE (reference sequence). The CDR3: CASSFRQYNSPLHF. CDR3 in DNA: TGTGCCAGCAGCTTCCGGCAGTATAATTCACCCCTCCACTTT.

This clonotype counts as medium-sized. This chain connects TRBV7-6 to TRBJ2-1; D is ambiguous. Looked up from germline, CDR1 is SGHVS and CDR2 is FNYEAQ. The CDR3 extends over 12 amino acids. Between the trimmed V and J ends, which lost 1 base and 4 bases, there was a span of 2 bases. As DNA, the CDR3 is TGTGCCAGCAGCTTAGGGTACAATGAGCAGTTCTTC. Encoded protein: CASSLGYNEQFF.

This clonotype was seen at least ten times. J is TRBJ2-3 and V is TRBV6-6; D is possibly TRBD2 (7 bases). V lost 8 bases and J lost 2, with 11 bases in between. Per the germline V gene, CDR1 is MNHNY and CDR2 is SVGAGI (reference sequence). The CDR3 loop spans 13 amino acids. The chain's CDR3 is CASGRGVTDTQYF. The CDR3 nucleotides are TGTGCCAGCGGGAGGGGGGTCACAGATACGCAGTATTTT.

This clonotype was recorded at least ten times. This sequence joins TRBV20-1 and TRBJ2-1, with 8 nucleotides matching TRBD2. Germline CDR1 reads DFQATT; CDR2 reads SNEGSKA (reference sequence). V lost 3 bases, J lost 3 bases, and 10 bases stayed unmatched. The CDR3 loop spans 16 amino acids. CDR3 nucleotide sequence: TGCAGTGCTAGTATACCTCGGGGGGGACTCTACAATGAGCAGTTCTTC. This encodes CSASIPRGGLYNEQFF.

This clonotype was found many times. The J gene is TRBJ1-2, the V gene TRBV5-1; D may be TRBD1 (5 bases). The CDR3 consists of 15 residues. V lost 4 bases and J lost 4, with 17 bases in between. Germline CDR1 and CDR2: SGHRS and YFSETQ. CDR3 loop: CASSQTASPLYGYTF. The CDR3 DNA reads as TGCGCCAGCAGCCAGACAGCCTCCCCTCTCTATGGCTACACCTTC.

The table lists this clonotype with many counts. The gene calls are TRBV20-1 and TRBJ2-7, with 8 bases fitting TRBD1. The CDR3 runs to 13 residues. From germline, CDR1 is DFQATT and CDR2 SNEGSKA (reference sequence). V lost 2 bases and J lost 5; bases outside the gene matches: 5. CDR3 protein: CSARQGADDEQYF. For the CDR3, the DNA is TGCAGTGCTAGACAGGGGGCCGACGACGAGCAGTACTTC.

In its sample, this clonotype was seen many times. V is TRBV20-1 and J is TRBJ2-5; the match to TRBD2 covers 15 bases. Germline V lookup: CDR1 DFQATT, CDR2 SNEGSKA (reference sequence). This CDR3 is 16 amino acids long. Trimming took 6 bases from V and 5 from J; bases not matched to a gene: 10. The CDR3 DNA reads TGCAGTGCCAGTGGGACTAGCGGGGGGCCTGTGGAGACCCAGTACTTC. It specifies CSASGTSGGPVETQYF.

This clonotype was seen ten or more times. The chain carries TRBV20-1 and TRBJ2-2; 11 bases map to TRBD2. With 5 bases clipped from V and 4 bases from J, the junction kept 3 bases outside the gene matches. Germline V gene lookup returns CDR1 DFQATT and CDR2 SNEGSKA (reference sequence). The length of the CDR3 is 14 residues. Here the CDR3 DNA reads TGCAGTGCTCTCACTAGCGGGGGCACCGGGGAGCTGTTTTTT. Translation gives CSALTSGGTGELFF.

This clonotype was counted ten times or more. This chain uses TRBV29-1 with TRBJ2-3, with 9 bases identical to TRBD2. V trimming: 0 bases; J trimming: 2 bases; junction bases outside the gene matches: 6. From germline, CDR1 is SQVTM and CDR2 ANQGSEA. There are 16 residues in the CDR3. The CDR3 spells CSVEEVAGAYTDTQYF. For the CDR3, the DNA is TGCAGCGTTGAAGAAGTAGCGGGGGCCTACACAGATACGCAGTATTTT.

This clonotype was found many times. The rearrangement joins TRBV9 to TRBJ2-3; a possible D gene is TRBD2 (6 bases). The ends were cut back, 4 bases at V and 2 bases at J, with 14 bases in the middle. Germline V lookup: CDR1 SGDLS, CDR2 YYNGEE. This CDR3 has 15 amino acids. The DNA for the CDR3 is TGTGCCAGCAGCTATAGCGGCGGACACACAGATACGCAGTATTTT. Its protein is CASSYSGGHTDTQYF.

This clonotype turned up a few times. The J gene is TRBJ2-1, the V gene TRBV5-1; 12 bases agree with TRBD2. The CDR3 contains 16 residues. After removal of 0 bases from V and 7 bases from J, the junction contained 5 bases not matched to a gene. The germline V gene has CDR1 SGHRS and CDR2 YFSETQ. Written as DNA, the CDR3 is TGCGCCAGCAGCTTGGAACTCCTAGCGGGGGGGAATGAGCAGTTCTTC. Its protein is CASSLELLAGGNEQFF.

This clonotype has ten or more counts. The chain links TRBV5-5 to TRBJ2-3; unclear D gene. Deletions cut 1 base from V and 4 bases from J, with 4 bases between. The CDR3 is 12 amino acids. The germline CDR1 and CDR2 sequences are SGHKS and YYEKEE (reference sequence). The CDR3 DNA follows: TGTGCCAGCAGCTTGCTCCCAGATACGCAGTATTTT. Protein sequence: CASSLLPDTQYF.

This clonotype was seen at least ten times. J is TRBJ2-1 and V is TRBV9; D tentatively fits TRBD1 or TRBD2 (5 bases each). Germline lookup yields CDR1 SGDLS and CDR2 YYNGEE. The CDR3 consists of 14 residues. Trimming stripped 0 bases from V and 9 bases from J, with 13 bases between. The CDR3 spells CASSVGGKGVEQFF. The DNA of the CDR3 is TGTGCCAGCAGCGTAGGGGGGAAAGGGGTTGAGCAGTTCTTC.

This clonotype was observed at least ten times. The chain carries TRBV6-5 and TRBJ2-1; TRBD2 matches 8 bases. This CDR3 is built from 14 residues. J lost 1 base, V lost 6 bases, and 2 bases had no gene match. CDR1 and CDR2 from the germline V gene are MNHEY and SVGAGI. CDR3 sequence: CASSRGGSYNEQFF. The CDR3, as DNA: TGTGCCAGCAGCCGGGGGGGTTCCTACAATGAGCAGTTCTTC.